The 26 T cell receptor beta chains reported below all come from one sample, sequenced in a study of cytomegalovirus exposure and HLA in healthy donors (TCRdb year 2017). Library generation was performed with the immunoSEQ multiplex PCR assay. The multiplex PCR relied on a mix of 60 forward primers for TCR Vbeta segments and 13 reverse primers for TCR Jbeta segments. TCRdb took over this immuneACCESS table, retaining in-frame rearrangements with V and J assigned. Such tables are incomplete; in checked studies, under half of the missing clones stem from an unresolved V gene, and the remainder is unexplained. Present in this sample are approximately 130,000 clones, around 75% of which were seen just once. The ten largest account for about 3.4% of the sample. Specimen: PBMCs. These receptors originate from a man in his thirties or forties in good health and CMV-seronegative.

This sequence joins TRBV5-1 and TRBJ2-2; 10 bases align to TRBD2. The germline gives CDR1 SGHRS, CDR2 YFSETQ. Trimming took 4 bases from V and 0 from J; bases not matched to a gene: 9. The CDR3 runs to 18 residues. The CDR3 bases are TGCGCCAGCAGCCCACTTTTAGCGGGGGGACCGAACACCGGGGAGCTGTTTTTT. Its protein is CASSPLLAGGPNTGELFF.

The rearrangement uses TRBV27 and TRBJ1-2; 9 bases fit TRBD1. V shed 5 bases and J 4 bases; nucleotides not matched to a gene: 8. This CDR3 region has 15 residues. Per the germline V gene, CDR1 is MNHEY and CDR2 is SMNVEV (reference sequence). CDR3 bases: TGTGCCAGCAGTAGACAGGGGGAAGAGGCCTATGGCTACACCTTC. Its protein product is CASSRQGEEAYGYTF.

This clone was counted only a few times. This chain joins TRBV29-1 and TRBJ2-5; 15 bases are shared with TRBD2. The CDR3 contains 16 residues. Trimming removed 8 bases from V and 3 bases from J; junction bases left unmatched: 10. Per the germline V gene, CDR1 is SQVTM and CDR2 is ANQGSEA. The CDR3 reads CSIRTSGGAGKETQYF. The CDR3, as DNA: TGCAGCATACGGACTAGCGGGGGGGCGGGGAAAGAGACCCAGTACTTC.

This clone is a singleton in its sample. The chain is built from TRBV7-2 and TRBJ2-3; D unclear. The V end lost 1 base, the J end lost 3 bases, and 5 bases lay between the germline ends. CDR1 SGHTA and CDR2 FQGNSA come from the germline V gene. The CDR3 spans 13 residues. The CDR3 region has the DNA TGTGCCAGCAGCTTAGTTCATACAGATACGCAGTATTTT. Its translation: CASSLVHTDTQYF.

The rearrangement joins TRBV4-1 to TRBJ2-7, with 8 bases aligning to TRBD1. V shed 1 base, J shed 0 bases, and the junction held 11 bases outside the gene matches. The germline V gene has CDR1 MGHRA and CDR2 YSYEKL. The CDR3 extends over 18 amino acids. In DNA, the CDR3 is TGCGCCAGCAGCCAAGGGTGGCATGGACAGGGAAACTCCTACGAGCAGTACTTC. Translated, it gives CASSQGWHGQGNSYEQYF.

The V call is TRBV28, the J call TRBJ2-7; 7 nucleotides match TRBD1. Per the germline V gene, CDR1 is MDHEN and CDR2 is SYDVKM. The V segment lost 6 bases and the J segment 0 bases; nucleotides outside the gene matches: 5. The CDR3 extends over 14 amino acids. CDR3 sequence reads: CASRPQGSSYEQYF. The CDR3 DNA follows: TGTGCCAGCAGACCACAGGGGAGCTCCTACGAGCAGTACTTC.

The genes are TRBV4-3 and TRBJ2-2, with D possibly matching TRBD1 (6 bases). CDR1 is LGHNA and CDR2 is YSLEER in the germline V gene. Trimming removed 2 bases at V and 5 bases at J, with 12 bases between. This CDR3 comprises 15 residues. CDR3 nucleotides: TGCGCCAGCAGCCAATCTGGGGGACATACCGGGGAGCTGTTTTTT. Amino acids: CASSQSGGHTGELFF.

The CDR3 DNA reads TGTGCCAGCAGCTTAGGACTAGCGGGATCAAAAGAGACCCAGTACTTC. Encoded protein: CASSLGLAGSKETQYF. The genes are TRBV5-4 and TRBJ2-5, with 12 bases aligning to TRBD2. This CDR3 is 16 amino acids long. Germline CDR1 is SGHNT and CDR2 is YYREEE (reference sequence). V was pared by 2 bases and J by 3 bases, with 5 bases of the junction left unmatched. The full variable domain, with the rest looked up from reference TRBV5-4 and TRBJ2-5, is ETGVTQSPTHLIKTRGQQVTLRCSSQSGHNTVSWYQQALGQGPQFIFQYYREEENGRGNFPPRFSGLQFPNYSSELNVNALELDDSALYLCASSLGLAGSKETQYFGPGTRLLVL.

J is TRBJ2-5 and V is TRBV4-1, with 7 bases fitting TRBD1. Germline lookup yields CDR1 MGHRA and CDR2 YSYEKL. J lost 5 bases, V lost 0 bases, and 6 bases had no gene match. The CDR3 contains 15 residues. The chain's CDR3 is CASSQESGGLETQYF. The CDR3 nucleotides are TGCGCCAGCAGCCAAGAGTCAGGGGGTTTGGAGACCCAGTACTTC.

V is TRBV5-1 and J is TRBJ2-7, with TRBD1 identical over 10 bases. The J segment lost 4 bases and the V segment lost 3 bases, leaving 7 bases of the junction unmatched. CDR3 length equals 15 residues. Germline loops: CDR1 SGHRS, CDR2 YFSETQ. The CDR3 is CASSSRQGAGYEQYF. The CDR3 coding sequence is TGCGCCAGCAGCTCCCGACAGGGGGCGGGATACGAGCAGTACTTC.

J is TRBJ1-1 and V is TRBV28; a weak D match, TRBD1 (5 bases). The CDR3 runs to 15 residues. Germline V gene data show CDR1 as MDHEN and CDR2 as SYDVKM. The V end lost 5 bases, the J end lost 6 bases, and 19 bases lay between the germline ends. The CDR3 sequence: CASSSRRQRGPEAFF. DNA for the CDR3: TGTGCCAGCAGTAGCCGTCGACAGAGAGGTCCTGAAGCTTTCTTT.

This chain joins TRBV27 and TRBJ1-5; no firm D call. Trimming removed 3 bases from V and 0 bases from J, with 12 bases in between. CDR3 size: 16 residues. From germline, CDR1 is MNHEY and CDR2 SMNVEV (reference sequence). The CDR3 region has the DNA TGTGCCAGCAGTTTTAGCAGCCTCCCTAGCAATCAGCCCCAGCATTTT. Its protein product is CASSFSSLPSNQPQHF.

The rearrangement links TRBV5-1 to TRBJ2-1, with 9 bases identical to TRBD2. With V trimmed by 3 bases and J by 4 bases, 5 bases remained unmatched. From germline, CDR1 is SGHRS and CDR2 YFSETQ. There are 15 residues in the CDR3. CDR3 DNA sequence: TGCGCCAGCAGCTCGCTAGCGGGAATGTACAATGAGCAGTTCTTC. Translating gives CASSSLAGMYNEQFF.

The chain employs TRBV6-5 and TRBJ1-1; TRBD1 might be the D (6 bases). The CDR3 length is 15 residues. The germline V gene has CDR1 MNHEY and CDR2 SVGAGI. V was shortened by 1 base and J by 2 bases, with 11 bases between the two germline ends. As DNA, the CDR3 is TGTGCCAGCAGTTACTTGAGACAGGTCAACACTGAAGCTTTCTTT. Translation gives CASSYLRQVNTEAFF.

The CDR3 DNA follows: TGCGCCAGCAGCCAGTGGGCCGGGACAGGGGGTGCCTCCTATAATTCACCCCTCCACTTT. Translation gives CASSQWAGTGGASYNSPLHF. The V gene is TRBV4-1, the J gene TRBJ1-6; 11 positions match TRBD1. The ends lost 3 bases at V and 0 bases at J; junction bases unmatched: 10. Germline-derived CDR1 and CDR2 are MGHRA and YSYEKL. The CDR3 loop spans 20 amino acids.

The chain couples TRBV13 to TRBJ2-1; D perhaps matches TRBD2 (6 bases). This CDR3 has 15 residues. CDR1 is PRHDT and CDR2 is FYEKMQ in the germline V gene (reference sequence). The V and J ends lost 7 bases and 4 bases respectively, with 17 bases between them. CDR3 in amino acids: CASNTYGGRYNEQFF. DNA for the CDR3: TGTGCCAGCAACACTTACGGGGGTCGATACAATGAGCAGTTCTTC.

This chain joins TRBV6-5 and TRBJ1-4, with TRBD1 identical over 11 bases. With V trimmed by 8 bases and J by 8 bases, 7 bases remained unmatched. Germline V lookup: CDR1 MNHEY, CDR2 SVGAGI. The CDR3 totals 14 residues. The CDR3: CASGQDRGREKLFF. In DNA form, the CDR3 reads TGTGCCAGCGGCCAGGACAGGGGGCGGGAAAAACTGTTTTTT.

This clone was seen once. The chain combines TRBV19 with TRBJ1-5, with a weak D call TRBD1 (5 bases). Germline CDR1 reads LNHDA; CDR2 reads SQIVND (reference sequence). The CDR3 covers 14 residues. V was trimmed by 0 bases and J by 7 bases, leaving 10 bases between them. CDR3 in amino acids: CASSIEKGVQPQHF. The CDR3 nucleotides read TGTGCCAGTAGTATAGAGAAAGGGGTACAGCCCCAGCATTTT.

CDR3 sequence: CSVAGDYNEQFF. In DNA, the CDR3 is TGCAGCGTTGCGGGGGACTACAATGAGCAGTTCTTC. The rearrangement uses TRBV29-1 and TRBJ2-1, with TRBD2 as a possible D gene (6 bases). V gave up 4 bases and J gave up 3 bases, with 7 bases separating them. This CDR3 is built from 12 residues. Per the germline V gene, CDR1 is SQVTM and CDR2 is ANQGSEA.

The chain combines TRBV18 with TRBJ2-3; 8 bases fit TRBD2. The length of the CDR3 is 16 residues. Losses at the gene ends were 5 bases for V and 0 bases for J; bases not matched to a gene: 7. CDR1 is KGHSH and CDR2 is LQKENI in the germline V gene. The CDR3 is CASSYLGGASTDTQYF. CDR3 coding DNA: TGTGCCAGCTCATACCTCGGGGGGGCTAGCACAGATACGCAGTATTTT.

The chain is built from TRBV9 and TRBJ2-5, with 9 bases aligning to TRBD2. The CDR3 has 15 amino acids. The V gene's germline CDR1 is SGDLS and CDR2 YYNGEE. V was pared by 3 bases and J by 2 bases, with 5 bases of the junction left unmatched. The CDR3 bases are TGTGCCAGCAGCGGTAGCGGGGGTCGTCAAGAGACCCAGTACTTC. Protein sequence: CASSGSGGRQETQYF.

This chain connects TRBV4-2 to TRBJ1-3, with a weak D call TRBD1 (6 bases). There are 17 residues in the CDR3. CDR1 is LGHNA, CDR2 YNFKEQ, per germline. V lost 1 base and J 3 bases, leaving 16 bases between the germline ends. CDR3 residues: CASSQGYWDNSGNTIYF. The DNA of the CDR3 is TGTGCCAGCAGCCAAGGCTATTGGGACAACAGTGGAAACACCATATATTTT.

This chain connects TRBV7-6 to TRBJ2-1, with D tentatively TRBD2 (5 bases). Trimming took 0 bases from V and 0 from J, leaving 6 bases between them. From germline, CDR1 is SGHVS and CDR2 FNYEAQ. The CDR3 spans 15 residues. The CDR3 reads CASSLAGDSYNEQFF. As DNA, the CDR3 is TGTGCCAGCAGCTTAGCGGGAGACTCCTACAATGAGCAGTTCTTC.

CDR3 DNA sequence: TGTGCCAGCAGCTTACTGTCCGGAGCCGCCTACAATGAGCAGTTCTTC. It codes for CASSLLSGAAYNEQFF. The chain has TRBV7-6 and TRBJ2-1, with unresolved D. This CDR3 contains 16 residues. The V gene lost 2 bases and the J gene lost 2 bases, with 13 bases spanning the gap. Per germline, CDR1 SGHVS and CDR2 FNYEAQ.

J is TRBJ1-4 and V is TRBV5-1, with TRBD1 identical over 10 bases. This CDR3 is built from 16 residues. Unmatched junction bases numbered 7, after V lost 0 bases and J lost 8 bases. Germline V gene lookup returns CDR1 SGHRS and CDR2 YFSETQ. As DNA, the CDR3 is TGCGCCAGCAGCTTGGGGTATCGGGACAGGGGCGAAAAACTGTTTTTT. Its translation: CASSLGYRDRGEKLFF.

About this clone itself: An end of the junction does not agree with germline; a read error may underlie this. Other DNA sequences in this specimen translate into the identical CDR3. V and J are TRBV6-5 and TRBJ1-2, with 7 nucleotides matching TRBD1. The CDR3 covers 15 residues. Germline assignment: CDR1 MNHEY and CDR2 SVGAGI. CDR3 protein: CASSLTGDSYYGYTF. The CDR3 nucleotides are TGCGCCAGCAGTTTGACGGGGGACAGCTACTATGGCTACACCTTC.